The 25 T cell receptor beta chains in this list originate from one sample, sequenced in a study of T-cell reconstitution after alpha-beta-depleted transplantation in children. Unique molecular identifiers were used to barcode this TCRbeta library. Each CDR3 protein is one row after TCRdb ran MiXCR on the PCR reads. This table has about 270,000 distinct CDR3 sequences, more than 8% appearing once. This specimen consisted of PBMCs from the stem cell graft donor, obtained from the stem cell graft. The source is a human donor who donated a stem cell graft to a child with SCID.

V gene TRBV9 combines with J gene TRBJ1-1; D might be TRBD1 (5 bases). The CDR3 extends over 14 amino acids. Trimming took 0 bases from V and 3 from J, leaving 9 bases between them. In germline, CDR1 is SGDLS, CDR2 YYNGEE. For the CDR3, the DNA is TGTGCCAGCAGCGTAGCGGGGCGCGACACTGAAGCTTTCTTT. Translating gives CASSVAGRDTEAFF.

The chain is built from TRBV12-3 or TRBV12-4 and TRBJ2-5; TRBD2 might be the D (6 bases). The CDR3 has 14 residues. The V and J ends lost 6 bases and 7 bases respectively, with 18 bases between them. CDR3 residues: CASSSGTQAGTQYF. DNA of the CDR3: TGTGCCAGCAGCTCCGGGACTCAAGCGGGGACCCAGTACTTC.

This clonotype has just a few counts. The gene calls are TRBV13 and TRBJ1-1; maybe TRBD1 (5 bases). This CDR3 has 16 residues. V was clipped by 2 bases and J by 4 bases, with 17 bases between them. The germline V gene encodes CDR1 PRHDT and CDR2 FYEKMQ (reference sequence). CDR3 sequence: CASSLRARGLGTEAFF. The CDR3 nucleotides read TGTGCCAGCAGCTTAAGGGCGAGGGGCTTGGGCACTGAAGCTTTCTTT.

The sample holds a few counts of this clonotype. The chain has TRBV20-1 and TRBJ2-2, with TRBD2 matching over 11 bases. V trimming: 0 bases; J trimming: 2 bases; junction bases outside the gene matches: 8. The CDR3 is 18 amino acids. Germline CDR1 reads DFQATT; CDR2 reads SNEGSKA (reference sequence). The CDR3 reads CSARDQLAGALNTGELFF. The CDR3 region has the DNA TGCAGTGCTAGAGATCAACTAGCGGGGGCCTTAAACACCGGGGAGCTGTTTTTT.

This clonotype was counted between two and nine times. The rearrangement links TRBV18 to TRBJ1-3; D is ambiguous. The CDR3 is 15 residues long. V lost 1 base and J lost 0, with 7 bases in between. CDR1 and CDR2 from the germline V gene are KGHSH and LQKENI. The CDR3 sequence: CASSPRRSSGNTIYF. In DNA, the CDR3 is TGTGCCAGCTCACCACGGCGGAGCTCTGGAAACACCATATATTTT.

The CDR3 loop reads CASSSTGRGNEQYF. DNA of the CDR3: TGTGCCAGCAGTTCCACGGGACGTGGGAACGAGCAGTACTTC. V gene TRBV6-2 or TRBV6-3 combines with J gene TRBJ2-7; either TRBD1 or TRBD2 may fit D (5 bases each). Germline CDR1 is MNHEY and CDR2 is SVGEGT. The ends were cut back, 4 bases at V and 5 bases at J, with 15 bases in the middle. CDR3 length: 14 amino acids.

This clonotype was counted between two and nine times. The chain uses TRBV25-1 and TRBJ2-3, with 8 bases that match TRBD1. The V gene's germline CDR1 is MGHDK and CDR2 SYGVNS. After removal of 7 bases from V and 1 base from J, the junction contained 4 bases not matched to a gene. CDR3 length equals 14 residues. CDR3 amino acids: CASKPGQGTDTQYF. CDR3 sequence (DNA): TGTGCCAGCAAACCGGGACAGGGCACAGATACGCAGTATTTT.

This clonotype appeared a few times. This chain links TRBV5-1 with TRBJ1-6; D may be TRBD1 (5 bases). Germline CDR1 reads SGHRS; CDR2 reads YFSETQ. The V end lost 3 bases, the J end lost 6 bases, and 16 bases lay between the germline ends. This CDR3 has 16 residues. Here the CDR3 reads CASSWGDGQFNSPLHF. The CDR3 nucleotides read TGCGCCAGCAGCTGGGGGGATGGACAATTTAATTCACCCCTCCACTTT.

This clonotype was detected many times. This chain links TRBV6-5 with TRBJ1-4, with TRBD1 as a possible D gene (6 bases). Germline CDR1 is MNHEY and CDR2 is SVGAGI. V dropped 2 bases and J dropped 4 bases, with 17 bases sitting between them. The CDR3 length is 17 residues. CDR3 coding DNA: TGTGCCAGCAGTTACGGGCCTGGGGGCAGAGTTAATGAAAAACTGTTTTTT. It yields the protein CASSYGPGGRVNEKLFF.

As DNA, the CDR3 is TGCGCCAGCAGCTTGGAGGCAGGGAATTTATACGAGCAGTACTTC. Translated: CASSLEAGNLYEQYF. The chain carries TRBV5-1 and TRBJ2-7; possible D gene TRBD1, 5 bases. The V end was cut by 0 bases, the J end by 4 bases, with 14 bases between. This CDR3 spans 15 amino acids. Germline V lookup: CDR1 SGHRS, CDR2 YFSETQ.

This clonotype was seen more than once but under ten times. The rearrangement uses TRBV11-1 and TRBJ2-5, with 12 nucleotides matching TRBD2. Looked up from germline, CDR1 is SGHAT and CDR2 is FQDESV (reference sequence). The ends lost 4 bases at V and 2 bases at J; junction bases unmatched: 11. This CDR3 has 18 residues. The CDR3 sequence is CASSSDSLAGGKQETQYF. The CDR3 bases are TGTGCCAGCAGCTCCGACTCGCTAGCGGGGGGGAAACAAGAGACCCAGTACTTC.

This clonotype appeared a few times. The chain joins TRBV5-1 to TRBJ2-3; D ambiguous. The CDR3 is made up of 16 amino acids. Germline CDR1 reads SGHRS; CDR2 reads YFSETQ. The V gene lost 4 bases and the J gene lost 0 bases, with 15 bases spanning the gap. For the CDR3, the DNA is TGCGCCAGCAGCCCACCTGGGGTTTGGAGCACAGATACGCAGTATTTT. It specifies CASSPPGVWSTDTQYF.

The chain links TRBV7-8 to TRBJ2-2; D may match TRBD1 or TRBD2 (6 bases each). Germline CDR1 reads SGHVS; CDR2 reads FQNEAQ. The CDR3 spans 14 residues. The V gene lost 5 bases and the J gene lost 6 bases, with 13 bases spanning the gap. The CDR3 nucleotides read TGTGCCAGCAGCCCCCTAGGGGGGTCCGGGGAGCTGTTTTTT. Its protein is CASSPLGGSGELFF.

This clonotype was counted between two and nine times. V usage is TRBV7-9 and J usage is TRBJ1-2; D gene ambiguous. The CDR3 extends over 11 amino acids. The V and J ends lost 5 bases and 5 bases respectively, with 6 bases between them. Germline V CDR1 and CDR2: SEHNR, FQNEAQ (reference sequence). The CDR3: CASSDEYGYTF. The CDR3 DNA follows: TGTGCCAGCAGCGATGAATATGGCTACACCTTC.

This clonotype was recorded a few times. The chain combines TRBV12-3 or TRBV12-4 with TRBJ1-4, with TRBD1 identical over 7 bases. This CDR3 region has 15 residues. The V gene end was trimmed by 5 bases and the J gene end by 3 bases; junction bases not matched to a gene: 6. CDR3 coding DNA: TGTGCCAGCAGTCCACAGGGGATTGCTAATGAAAAACTGTTTTTT. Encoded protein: CASSPQGIANEKLFF.

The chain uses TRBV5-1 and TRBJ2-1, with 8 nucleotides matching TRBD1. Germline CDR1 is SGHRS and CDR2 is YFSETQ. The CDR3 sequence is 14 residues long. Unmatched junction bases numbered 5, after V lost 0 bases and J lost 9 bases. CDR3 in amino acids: CASSLATGGVEQFF. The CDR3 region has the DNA TGCGCCAGCAGCTTGGCCACAGGGGGTGTTGAGCAGTTCTTC.

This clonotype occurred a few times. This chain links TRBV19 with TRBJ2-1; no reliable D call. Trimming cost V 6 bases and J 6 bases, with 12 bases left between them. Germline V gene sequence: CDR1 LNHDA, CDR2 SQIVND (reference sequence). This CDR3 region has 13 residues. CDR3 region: CASRGTDRNEQFF. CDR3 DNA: TGTGCCAGTAGAGGTACCGATCGCAATGAGCAGTTCTTC.

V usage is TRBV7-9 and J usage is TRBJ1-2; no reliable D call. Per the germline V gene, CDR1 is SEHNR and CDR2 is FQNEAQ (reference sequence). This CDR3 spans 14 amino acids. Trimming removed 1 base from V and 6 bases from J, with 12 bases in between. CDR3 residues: CASSLVTNSDGYTF. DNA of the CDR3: TGTGCCAGCAGCTTAGTTACGAATTCAGATGGCTACACCTTC.

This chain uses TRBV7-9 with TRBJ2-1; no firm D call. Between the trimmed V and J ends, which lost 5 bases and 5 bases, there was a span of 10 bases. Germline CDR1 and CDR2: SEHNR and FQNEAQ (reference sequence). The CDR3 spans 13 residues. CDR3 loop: CASSRTNNNEQFF. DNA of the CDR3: TGTGCCAGCAGCCGAACGAATAACAATGAGCAGTTCTTC.

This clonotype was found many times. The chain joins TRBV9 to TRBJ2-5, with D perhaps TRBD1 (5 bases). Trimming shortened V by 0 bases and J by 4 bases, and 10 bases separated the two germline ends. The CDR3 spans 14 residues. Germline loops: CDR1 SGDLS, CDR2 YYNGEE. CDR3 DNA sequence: TGTGCCAGCAGCGTAGGAGTAGGGGCAGAGACCCAGTACTTC. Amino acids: CASSVGVGAETQYF.

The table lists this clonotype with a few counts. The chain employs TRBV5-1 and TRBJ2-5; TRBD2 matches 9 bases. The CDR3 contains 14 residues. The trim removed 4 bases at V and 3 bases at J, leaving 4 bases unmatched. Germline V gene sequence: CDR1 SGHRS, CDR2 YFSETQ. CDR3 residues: CASSTRLAEETQYF. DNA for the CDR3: TGCGCCAGCAGCACCCGACTAGCGGAAGAGACCCAGTACTTC. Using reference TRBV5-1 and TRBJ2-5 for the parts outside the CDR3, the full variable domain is KAGVTQTPRYLIKTRGQQVTLSCSPISGHRSVSWYQQTPGQGLQFLFEYFSETQRNKGNFPGRFSGRQFSNSRSEMNVSTLELGDSALYLCASSTRLAEETQYFGPGTRLLVL.

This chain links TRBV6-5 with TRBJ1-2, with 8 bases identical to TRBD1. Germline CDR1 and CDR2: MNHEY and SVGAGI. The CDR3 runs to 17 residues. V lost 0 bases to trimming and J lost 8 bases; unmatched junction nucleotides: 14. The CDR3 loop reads CASSYSSGTGGSGGYTF. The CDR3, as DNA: TGTGCCAGCAGTTACTCCTCCGGGACAGGAGGATCAGGGGGCTACACCTTC.

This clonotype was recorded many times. The CDR3 nucleotides read TGTGCCAGCAGTTACTCGACTAGCGGGGGGGTCTCCATTGGGGGTGAGCAGTTCTTC. Translating gives CASSYSTSGGVSIGGEQFF. The rearrangement uses TRBV6-5 and TRBJ2-1; TRBD2 aligns across 14 bases. Germline CDR1 reads MNHEY; CDR2 reads SVGAGI. This CDR3 region has 19 residues. The V and J ends lost 0 bases and 9 bases, in that order; junction bases with no gene match: 13.

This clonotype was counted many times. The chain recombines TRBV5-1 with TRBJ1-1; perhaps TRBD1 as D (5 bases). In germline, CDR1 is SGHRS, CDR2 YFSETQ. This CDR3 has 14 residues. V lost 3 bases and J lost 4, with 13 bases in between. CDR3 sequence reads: CASSSGGAITEAFF. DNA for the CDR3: TGCGCCAGCAGCTCGGGGGGAGCGATCACTGAAGCTTTCTTT.

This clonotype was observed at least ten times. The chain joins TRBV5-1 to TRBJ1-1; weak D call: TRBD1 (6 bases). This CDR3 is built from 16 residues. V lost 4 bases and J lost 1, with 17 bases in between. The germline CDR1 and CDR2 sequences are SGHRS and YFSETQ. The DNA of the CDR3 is TGCGCCAGCAGCAGGGAAATCAGGGGCAGGAACACTGAAGCTTTCTTT. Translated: CASSREIRGRNTEAFF.